This entry is about one TCR beta chain. Its antigen remains unidentified. These data are taken from a study of T cells in Graves' hyperthyroidism and ophthalmopathy. As for the study in general: Initial diagnosis, before any treatment, was when peripheral blood was collected. Broader study findings: Among clonotypes expanded in thyroid above 0.001, most were also found in blood.

There were TCR beta CDR3 regions amplified from RNA transcripts. The HTBI primer set drove a first-round RT-PCR of the TCR CDR3. TCRdb independently ran MiXCR on the multiplex PCR reads; one entry per CDR3 protein. The sample has 200,000 to 300,000 distinct CDR3 sequences, about a sixth seen once. Sequenced material: blood. This TCR derives from a woman aged 18-29 years with Graves' ophthalmopathy.

The CDR3 loop is CSAGAPRANVGYTF. DNA for the CDR3: TGCAGTGCTGGGGCCCCCCGAGCTAACGTTGGCTACACCTTC. This chain links TRBV20-1 with TRBJ1-2; TRBD1 might be the D (5 bases). Trimming cost V 5 bases and J 7 bases, with 20 bases left between them. Germline V gene data show CDR1 as DFQATT and CDR2 as SNEGSKA (reference sequence). This CDR3 has 14 amino acids.